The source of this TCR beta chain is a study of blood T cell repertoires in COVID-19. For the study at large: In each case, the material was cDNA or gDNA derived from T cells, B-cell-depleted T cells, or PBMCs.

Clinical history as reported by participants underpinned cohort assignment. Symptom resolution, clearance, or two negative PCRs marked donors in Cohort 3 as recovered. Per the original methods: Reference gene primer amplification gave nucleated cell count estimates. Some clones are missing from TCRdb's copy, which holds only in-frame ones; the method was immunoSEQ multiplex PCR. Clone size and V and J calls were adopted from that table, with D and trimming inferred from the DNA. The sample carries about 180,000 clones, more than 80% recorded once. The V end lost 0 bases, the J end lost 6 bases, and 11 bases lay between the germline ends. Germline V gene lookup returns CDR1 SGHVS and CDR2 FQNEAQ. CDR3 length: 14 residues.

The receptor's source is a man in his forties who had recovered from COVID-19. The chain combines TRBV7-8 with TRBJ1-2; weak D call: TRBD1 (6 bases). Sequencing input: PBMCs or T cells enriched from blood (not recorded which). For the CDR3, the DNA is TGTGCCAGCAGCTTAGCGTGGGGGCAGAATGGCTACACCTTC. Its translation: CASSLAWGQNGYTF.